This entry is about one T cell receptor (beta chain). V gave up 5 bases and J gave up 0 bases; unmatched junction bases: 8. CDR3 length: 18 amino acids. From germline, CDR1 is SEHNR and CDR2 FQNEAQ (reference sequence). This specimen belongs to a study of T cell changes during pregnancy in multiple sclerosis. Method: immunoSEQ multiplex PCR; TCRdb's copy keeps in-frame clones and lacks some. The sample has tens of thousands of clones, 85% to 95% seen once; the top ten hold 0.61%. Source: CD4+ T cells from peripheral blood mononuclear cells, taken in the third trimester of pregnancy. The chain carries TRBV7-9 and TRBJ2-7, with 15 bases lining up with TRBD2. The clonotype was recovered from a female donor with multiple sclerosis, enrolled in a pregnancy study. As DNA, the CDR3 is TGTGCCAGCAGCCTGGGACTAGCGGGAGGCCCCAGCTCCTACGAGCAGTACTTC. The encoded protein is CASSLGLAGGPSSYEQYF.